A selection of T cell receptor beta chains follows, all from one sample in a study of blood T cell repertoires in COVID-19. The repertoire was sequenced with immunoSEQ multiplex PCR; TCRdb's copy has only in-frame clones and lacks some. The table lists some 250,000 clones, around 87% of them singletons. Sequenced: PBMCs or T cells enriched from blood (not recorded which). The receptors originated from a woman aged 40-49 years with acute COVID-19. The conserved cysteine and the conserved F or W are not part of the CDR3 here. D genes are given only for firm matches.

. TRBV7-9 ASGATPSYEQY
. TRBV2 ASSVMNTEAF
TRBD2 TRBV5-8 ASSLLAEGATQY
TRBD2 TRBV4-1 ASSQSGTSGRALGEQF
. TRBV6-5 ASRVVGSQPQH
TRBD2 TRBV5-4 ASSSQAGEGYEQY
TRBD1 TRBV3-1/TRBV3-2 ASSQEGRAQGFVGETQY
TRBD1 TRBV27 ASRIQGARNSPLH
TRBD2 TRBV4-1 ASSQSVSSGRPETQY
. TRBV11-3 ASMNLGLDTGELF
. TRBV6-5 ASSLTGTGELF
. TRBV15 ATSRAGAKTEAF
TRBD2 TRBV24-1 ATSAIQTSGTNNEQF
. TRBV29-1 SVVDFQETQY
. TRBV6-5 ASRLIQGNTEAF
TRBD1 TRBV6-5 ASSYSRQGGGELF
. TRBV3-1/TRBV3-2 ASSRALGDEQF
TRBD1 TRBV11-3 ASRIVRGPVNTEAF
. TRBV19 ASSSRGTGTRDNEQF
TRBD1 TRBV14 ASSKDRPNEKLF
. TRBV18 ASSTGTSYNSPLH
TRBD2 TRBV7-2 ASSLTSGRALDEQF
. TRBV9 ASSVSAGSSYNEQF
TRBD1 TRBV15 ATTIDRGQNSPLH
. TRBV7-8 ASSLSLGEASYEQY
. TRBV18 ASSPGVGGNQPQH
TRBD2 TRBV7-8 ASSKAGLAGALF
TRBD2 TRBV18 ASSPTSGGEDQY
. TRBV3-1/TRBV3-2 ASSPKGEDPDTQY
. TRBV20-1 SASPGQETQY
TRBD1 TRBV11-2 ASSWGQSSNQPQH
TRBD1 TRBV7-9 ASDTGDVRSSGANVLT
. TRBV24-1 ATSDSVSGNTIY
. TRBV11-2 ASRLLASEQF
. TRBV6-4 ASRTGNEQF
TRBD1 TRBV3-1/TRBV3-2 ASSQAGGNEKLF
. TRBV6-2/TRBV6-3 ASSYVAGSTDTQY
. TRBV27 ASSFRTPYEQY
TRBD1 TRBV5-8 ASSFYRGFYEQY
. TRBV5-1 ASSLDGERGYT
TRBD1 TRBV29-1 SASGTGDFDGYT
. TRBV9 ASSVAGFTEAF
TRBD2 TRBV7-6 ASSPVGSGRRYNEQF